This is a list of T cell receptor beta chains from one sample in a study of technical replicates of blood from several donors. The table came from immunoSEQ multiplex PCR; TCRdb's copy has only in-frame clones and leaves some out. This sample has approximately 70,000 clones, with approximately 97% found just once. The specimen was T cells isolated from PBMCs. The receptor set was obtained from a human donor in good health. The CDR3 runs from the conserved cysteine through the conserved F or W. Fields, in order: V gene, J gene, D gene, clone size, CDR3 DNA, CDR3 protein. D genes are given only for firm matches. Rows give clone size only sometimes, using once, few, many, or a class for an expanded clone.

TRBV9	TRBJ1-2	TRBD1	.	TGTGCCAGCAGCGTAGATGGGACAGGGATCTATGGCTACACCTTC	CASSVDGTGIYGYTF
TRBV28	TRBJ1-2	TRBD1	.	TGTGCCAGCAGTTTACTACAGGGGGCGAACTATGGCTACACCTTC	CASSLLQGANYGYTF
TRBV4-1	TRBJ2-7	TRBD2	.	TGCGCCAGCAGCCAAGGGGCGGTAGGAGCGGGATACGAGCAGTACTTC	CASSQGAVGAGYEQYF
TRBV6-1	TRBJ1-4	.	.	TGTGCCAGCAGCGAACAGGGATCCGGCGCTAATGAAAAACTGTTTTTT	CASSEQGSGANEKLFF
TRBV2	TRBJ1-6	.	.	TGTGCCAGCAGTGTCACAATGGGGGGGGATAATTCACCCCTCCACTTT	CASSVTMGGDNSPLHF
TRBV18	TRBJ2-5	TRBD2	.	TGTGCCAGCTCACCACTATTAGGGACTAAGACTCAGACACAAGAGACCCAGTACTTC	CASSPLLGTKTQTQETQYF
TRBV6-5	TRBJ1-2	.	.	TGTGCCAGCAGTTACTCCCGGGGGTTTAACTATGGCTACACCTTC	CASSYSRGFNYGYTF
TRBV6-1	TRBJ2-3	TRBD2	.	TGTGCCAGCAGTTTCGACAGCGGGAGAACAGATACGCAGTATTTT	CASSFDSGRTDTQYF
TRBV7-8	TRBJ2-7	.	.	TGTGCCAGCAGCTTACTGTACAGGGCCTTGGGCTACGAGCAGTACTTC	CASSLLYRALGYEQYF
TRBV11-3	TRBJ1-4	.	.	TGTGCCAGCAGCTTAGGGACAGCCGAAAATGAAAAACTGTTTTTT	CASSLGTAENEKLFF
TRBV27	TRBJ1-1	.	.	TGTGCCAGCAGTTTGGCAGGGGACACTGAAGCTTTCTTT	CASSLAGDTEAFF
TRBV28	TRBJ1-5	.	.	TGTGCCAGCAGTCCTCTCGGGGGCAATCAGCCCCAGCATTTT	CASSPLGGNQPQHF
TRBV27	TRBJ2-2	TRBD2	.	TGTGCCAGCAGACTAGCGGGGGAGCGGGCCACCGGGGAGCTGTTTTTT	CASRLAGERATGELFF
TRBV5-1	TRBJ2-5	TRBD1	.	TGCGCCAGCAGCTTGGCCGGGACAGTCCAAGAGACCCAGTACTTC	CASSLAGTVQETQYF
TRBV7-3	TRBJ2-1	TRBD1	once	TGTGCCAGCAGCCATACAGGACAGGGTATCGATGAGCAGTTCTTC	CASSHTGQGIDEQFF
TRBV2	TRBJ2-5	TRBD1	.	TGTGCCAGCAGCGACTTGACAGGGGGCGAAGAGACCCAGTACTTC	CASSDLTGGEETQYF
TRBV15	TRBJ1-5	.	.	TGTGCCACCAGCAGAGATCCCGGTCAGCCCCAGCATTTT	CATSRDPGQPQHF
TRBV25-1	TRBJ2-1	TRBD1	.	TGTGCCAGCAGGGACCGCACAGGGGGCAATGAGCAGTTCTTC	CASRDRTGGNEQFF
TRBV2	TRBJ2-7	TRBD1	once	TGTGCCAGCATCGGACAGGGGGCGGGGGAGCAGTACTTC	CASIGQGAGEQYF
TRBV6-6	TRBJ2-1	.	.	TGTGCCAGCAGTTACCCCGGAGTAACCAATGAGCAGTTCTTC	CASSYPGVTNEQFF
TRBV7-9	TRBJ2-5	.	.	TGTGCCAGCAGCTTAATTGAGGGAGAGACCCAGTACTTC	CASSLIEGETQYF
TRBV15	TRBJ2-7	TRBD2	.	TGTGCCACCAGCCGGAGGACTAGCGTGGACGAGCAGTACTTC	CATSRRTSVDEQYF
TRBV5-1	TRBJ1-6	.	.	TGCGCCAGCAGCTTGCCAGGTTCTTCACCCCTCCACTTT	CASSLPGSSPLHF
TRBV11-3	TRBJ2-1	.	.	TGTGCCAGCAGCTCCAGCAGGGGCCGGAATGAGCAGTTCTTC	CASSSSRGRNEQFF
TRBV19	TRBJ2-2	TRBD1	.	TGTGCCAGTAAAACGGGGACAGGTCTTTTCACCGGGGAGCTGTTTTTT	CASKTGTGLFTGELFF
TRBV5-5	TRBJ2-5	.	.	TGTGCCAGTTTAGGCCAGGGAAGGGAGACCCAGTACTTC	CASLGQGRETQYF
TRBV30	TRBJ1-5	TRBD1	.	TGTGCCTGGAGTAATTCAGGGGGTCATCAGCCCCAGCATTTT	CAWSNSGGHQPQHF
TRBV6-1	TRBJ1-1	.	.	TGTGCCAGCAGTCAGGGCGTTACGGAAGCTTTCTTT	CASSQGVTEAFF
TRBV29-1	TRBJ2-5	.	.	TGCAGCGTTGAACGTCAGGGAAAGACCCAGTACTTC	CSVERQGKTQYF
TRBV28	TRBJ2-7	.	.	TGTGCCAGCAGCGTTACGGGGGAAATAGTAAGCTACGAGCAGTACTTC	CASSVTGEIVSYEQYF
TRBV11-2	TRBJ1-4	.	.	TGTGCCAGCAGCTTAGTTTCTTTCGCGCCTTCTGAAAAACTGTTTTTT	CASSLVSFAPSEKLFF
TRBV5-1	TRBJ2-3	TRBD2	.	TGCGCCAGCAGCCGAGGGACTAGCGGATTCACAGATACGCAGTATTTT	CASSRGTSGFTDTQYF
TRBV5-1	TRBJ2-1	.	.	TGCGCCAGCAGCTTGGGGGGAGCTCGGGTCAATGAGCAGTTCTTC	CASSLGGARVNEQFF
TRBV6-1	TRBJ1-1	TRBD1	.	TGTGCCAGCAGAACGATCGACAGGGGCTTTGAAGCTTTCTTT	CASRTIDRGFEAFF
TRBV2	TRBJ2-3	.	.	TGTGCCAGCAGGGCCAGCGAGGCAGATACGCAGTATTTT	CASRASEADTQYF
TRBV4-1	TRBJ2-7	.	once	TGCGCCAGCAGCCAAGATAAACAGGGAATCTACGAGCAGTACTTC	CASSQDKQGIYEQYF
TRBV5-5	TRBJ2-7	TRBD1	.	TGTGCCAGCAGCGGATGGGACAGGTTGACCTTTCGCGAGCAGTACTTC	CASSGWDRLTFREQYF
TRBV25-1	TRBJ1-1	.	.	TGTGCCAGCAGTGAATCCTCGTTTGCGTTT	CASSESSFAF
TRBV7-8	TRBJ1-5	.	.	TGTGCCAGCAGCTTAGAGACGAGGACAGCCGTAAAGCCCCAGCATTTT	CASSLETRTAVKPQHF
TRBV5-1	TRBJ1-1	TRBD1	.	TGCGCCACCCCTGGCCCCGCCACCAGGGGGTCGGTGGTGAACACTGAAGCTTTCTTT	CATPGPATRGSVVNTEAFF
TRBV6-4	TRBJ2-2	.	.	TGTGCCAGCAGTCCCTATAGCGTCGCGAACACCGGGGAGCTGTTTTTT	CASSPYSVANTGELFF
TRBV4-1	TRBJ1-3	.	.	TGCGCCAGCAGCCAAGATCGGGACCAGTTTCGGGGGAACACCATATATTTT	CASSQDRDQFRGNTIYF
TRBV19	TRBJ2-7	TRBD1	.	TGTGCCAGTAGTCCCCGACAGGGACGCTACGAGCAGTACTTC	CASSPRQGRYEQYF
TRBV5-1	TRBJ1-2	.	.	TGCGCCAGCAGCCCATCGGTGGGGGGGAAGGATGGCTACACCTTC	CASSPSVGGKDGYTF
TRBV7-8	TRBJ1-2	.	.	TGTGCCAGCAGGCGTCCAGGGGAAGGTGGCTACACCTTC	CASRRPGEGGYTF
TRBV6-1	TRBJ2-1	.	.	TGTGCCAGCAGTCTCTCCGGTTGGAATGAGCAGTTCTTC	CASSLSGWNEQFF
TRBV30	TRBJ1-2	.	once	TGTGCCTGGATCGACAACCTATTTGGCTATGGCTACACCTTC	CAWIDNLFGYGYTF
TRBV27	TRBJ2-2	.	.	TGTGCCAGCAGACCAGTAAACACCGGGGAGCTGTTTTTT	CASRPVNTGELFF
TRBV28	TRBJ2-7	.	.	TGTGCCAGCAGTTCTCTCTGGGGCCGGTACGAGCAGTACTTC	CASSSLWGRYEQYF
TRBV29-1	TRBJ2-5	TRBD2	.	TGCAGCTCGGGAGGGGGGAAAGAGACCCAGTACTTC	CSSGGGKETQYF
TRBV27	TRBJ1-2	TRBD1	.	TGTGCCAGCAGTTTATCACCACAGGGGACGAACTATGGCTACACCTTC	CASSLSPQGTNYGYTF
TRBV29-1	TRBJ2-3	.	.	TGCAGCGTTCCTCCAGGTTTTGGTGGAGATACGCAGTATTTT	CSVPPGFGGDTQYF
TRBV4-1	TRBJ2-2	.	.	TGCGCCAGCAGCCAGACTCTCAAGGACTGGGAGTCCGGGGAGCTGTTTTTT	CASSQTLKDWESGELFF
TRBV5-1	TRBJ1-1	.	.	TGCGCCAGCAGCGGGGGGACCGGGATCACTGAAGCTTTCTTT	CASSGGTGITEAFF